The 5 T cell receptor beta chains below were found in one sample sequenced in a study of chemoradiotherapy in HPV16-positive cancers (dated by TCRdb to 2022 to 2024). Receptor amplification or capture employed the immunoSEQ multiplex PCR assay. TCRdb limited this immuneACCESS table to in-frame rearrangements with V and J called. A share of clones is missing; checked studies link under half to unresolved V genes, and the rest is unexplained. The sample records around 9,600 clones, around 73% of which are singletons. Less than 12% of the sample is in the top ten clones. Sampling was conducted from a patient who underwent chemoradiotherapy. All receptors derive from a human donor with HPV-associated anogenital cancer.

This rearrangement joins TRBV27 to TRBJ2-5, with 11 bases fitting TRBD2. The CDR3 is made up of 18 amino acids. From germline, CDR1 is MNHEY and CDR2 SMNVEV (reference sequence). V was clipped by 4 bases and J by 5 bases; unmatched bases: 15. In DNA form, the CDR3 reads TGTGCCAGCAGTTCCCATACTAGCGGGGGTTCAAACGGGGAGACCCAGTACTTC. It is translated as CASSSHTSGGSNGETQYF.

DNA for the CDR3: TGCGCCAGCAGCTCGTCCCCGGGGAGGCCCAACGTCCTGACTTTC. Amino acid sequence: CASSSSPGRPNVLTF. This chain connects TRBV5-1 to TRBJ2-6; D may be TRBD2 (6 bases). V was clipped by 3 bases and J by 8 bases, with 15 bases between them. Germline CDR1 and CDR2: SGHRS and YFSETQ. The CDR3 runs to 15 residues.

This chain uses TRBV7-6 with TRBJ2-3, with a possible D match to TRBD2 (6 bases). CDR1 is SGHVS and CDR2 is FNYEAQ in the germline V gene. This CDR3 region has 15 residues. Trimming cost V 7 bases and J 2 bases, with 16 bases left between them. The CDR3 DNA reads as TGTGCCAGCAACCCAGCGGCGGGGTCCACAGATACGCAGTATTTT. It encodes CASNPAAGSTDTQYF.

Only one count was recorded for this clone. CDR3 bases: TGTGCCAGCAGCTTCCTTGCGGGGGCCCGGGGGACCCAGTACTTC. It specifies CASSFLAGARGTQYF. The gene calls are TRBV7-9 and TRBJ2-5; D possibly corresponds to TRBD2 (7 bases). With 3 bases removed from V and 7 bases from J, the gap between germline ends came to 18 bases. The CDR3 runs 15 residues. Germline V gene lookup returns CDR1 SEHNR and CDR2 FQNEAQ (reference sequence).

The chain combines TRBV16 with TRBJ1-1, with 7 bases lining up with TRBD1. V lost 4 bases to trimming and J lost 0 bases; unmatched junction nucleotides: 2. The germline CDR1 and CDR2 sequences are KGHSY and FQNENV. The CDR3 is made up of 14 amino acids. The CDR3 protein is CASSLQGMNTEAFF. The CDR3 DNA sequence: TGTGCCAGCAGCCTACAGGGGATGAACACTGAAGCTTTCTTT.